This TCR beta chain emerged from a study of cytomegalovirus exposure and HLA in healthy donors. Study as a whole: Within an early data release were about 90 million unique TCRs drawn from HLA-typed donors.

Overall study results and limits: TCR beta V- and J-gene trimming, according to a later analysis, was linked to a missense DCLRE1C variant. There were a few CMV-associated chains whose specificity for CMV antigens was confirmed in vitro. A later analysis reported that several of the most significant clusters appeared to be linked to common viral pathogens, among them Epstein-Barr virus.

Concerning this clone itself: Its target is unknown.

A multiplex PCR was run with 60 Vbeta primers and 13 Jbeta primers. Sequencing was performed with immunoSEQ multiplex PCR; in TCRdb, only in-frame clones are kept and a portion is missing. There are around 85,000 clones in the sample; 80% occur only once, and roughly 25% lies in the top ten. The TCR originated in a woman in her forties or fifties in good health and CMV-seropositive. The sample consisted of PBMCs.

The CDR3 is CATSLDSGSYEQYF. The CDR3 DNA follows: TGTGCCACCAGTCTGGACAGCGGCTCCTACGAGCAGTACTTC. This chain uses TRBV15 with TRBJ2-7; weak D call: TRBD1 (6 bases). The CDR3 is made up of 14 amino acids. The V end lost 6 bases, the J end lost 0 bases, and 12 bases lay between the germline ends. Germline V CDR1 and CDR2: LNHNV, YYDKDF (reference sequence).